This is a list of T cell receptor beta chains from one sample in a study of regulatory T cells in long-lasting Graves disease. Each CDR3 protein is one row after TCRdb ran MiXCR on the multiplex PCR reads. The repertoire includes about 320,000 distinct CDR3 sequences, 15% to 20% of them detected once, and about 36% sits in the top ten. The specimen was peripheral blood mononuclear cells (PBMCs), collected at new diagnosis, from a patient treated with antithyroid drugs. The receptors stem from a female donor with Graves disease. Each CDR3 is given with its conserved first and last residue. Fields, in order: J gene, D gene, clone size, V gene, CDR3 protein, CDR3 DNA. D genes are given only for firm matches. Clone size is stated in some rows and not others, as once, few, many or a class when expanded.

j_call: TRBJ2-3; d_call: TRBD2; clone_size: NA; v_call: TRBV2; cdr3_aa: CASSEFVLAGGPDTQYF; cdr3_nt: TGTGCCAGCAGTGAGTTTGTGCTAGCGGGAGGGCCAGATACGCAGTATTTT
j_call: TRBJ2-2; d_call: NA; clone_size: many; v_call: TRBV28; cdr3_aa: CASSFTGTGELFF; cdr3_nt: TGTGCCAGCAGTTTCACAGGGACCGGGGAGCTGTTTTTT
j_call: TRBJ2-7; d_call: TRBD2; clone_size: many; v_call: TRBV5-4; cdr3_aa: CASSFGREGSEQYF; cdr3_nt: TGTGCCAGCAGCTTCGGGCGGGAGGGTAGCGAGCAGTACTTC
j_call: TRBJ1-1; d_call: NA; clone_size: many; v_call: TRBV3-1; cdr3_aa: CASSQRGEAFF; cdr3_nt: TGTGCCAGCAGCCAAAGAGGCGAAGCTTTCTTT
j_call: TRBJ2-7; d_call: NA; clone_size: many; v_call: TRBV20-1; cdr3_aa: CSARAPTGSSYEQYF; cdr3_nt: TGCAGTGCTAGAGCCCCCACCGGGAGTAGCTACGAGCAGTACTTC
j_call: TRBJ2-2; d_call: TRBD1; clone_size: many; v_call: TRBV5-1; cdr3_aa: CASSSGQTNTGELFF; cdr3_nt: TGCGCCAGCAGCTCGGGACAGACGAACACCGGGGAGCTGTTTTTT
j_call: TRBJ2-1; d_call: NA; clone_size: NA; v_call: TRBV7-9; cdr3_aa: CASSPPGASYNEQFF; cdr3_nt: TGTGCCAGCAGCCCCCCAGGGGCATCGTACAATGAGCAGTTCTTC
j_call: TRBJ2-4; d_call: TRBD2; clone_size: NA; v_call: TRBV30; cdr3_aa: CAWSGTSGKNIQYF; cdr3_nt: TGTGCCTGGAGTGGGACTAGCGGCAAAAACATTCAGTACTTC
j_call: TRBJ1-1; d_call: TRBD1; clone_size: many; v_call: TRBV5-1; cdr3_aa: CASSLRGQGVGTEAFF; cdr3_nt: TGCGCCAGCAGCTTGAGGGGGCAGGGTGTTGGGACTGAAGCTTTCTTT
j_call: TRBJ2-7; d_call: TRBD1; clone_size: many; v_call: TRBV2; cdr3_aa: CASSGTGYEQYF; cdr3_nt: TGTGCCAGCAGTGGGACAGGCTACGAGCAGTACTTC
j_call: TRBJ2-1; d_call: NA; clone_size: many; v_call: TRBV24-1; cdr3_aa: CATSDPQRAESYNEQFF; cdr3_nt: TGTGCCACCAGTGATCCTCAGCGGGCGGAATCCTACAATGAGCAGTTCTTC
j_call: TRBJ1-1; d_call: NA; clone_size: many; v_call: TRBV24-1; cdr3_aa: CATSDPTGQNTEAFF; cdr3_nt: TGTGCCACCAGTGATCCAACAGGGCAGAACACTGAAGCTTTCTTT
j_call: TRBJ2-7; d_call: NA; clone_size: NA; v_call: TRBV5-1; cdr3_aa: CASSPDLSYEQYF; cdr3_nt: TGCGCCAGCAGCCCCGACTTATCCTACGAGCAGTACTTC
j_call: TRBJ2-7; d_call: TRBD1; clone_size: many; v_call: TRBV7-9; cdr3_aa: CASSFYSGQGPEQYF; cdr3_nt: TGTGCCAGCAGCTTCTATTCGGGACAGGGGCCCGAGCAGTACTTC
j_call: TRBJ2-3; d_call: TRBD2; clone_size: many; v_call: TRBV28; cdr3_aa: CASSQRGQGKRREGLGDTQYF; cdr3_nt: TGTGCCAGCAGCCAGCGGGGGCAGGGGAAAAGGCGGGAGGGCCTGGGAGATACGCAGTATTTT
j_call: TRBJ1-5; d_call: TRBD1; clone_size: many; v_call: TRBV30; cdr3_aa: CAWSTGWVQPQHF; cdr3_nt: TGTGCCTGGTCGACAGGGTGGGTTCAGCCCCAGCATTTT
j_call: TRBJ2-1; d_call: TRBD2; clone_size: few; v_call: TRBV27; cdr3_aa: CASRPREVLYNEQFF; cdr3_nt: TGTGCCAGCCGACCGCGGGAGGTTCTGTACAATGAGCAGTTCTTC
j_call: TRBJ2-1; d_call: TRBD2; clone_size: many; v_call: TRBV13; cdr3_aa: CASSPRTSSYNEQFF; cdr3_nt: TGTGCCAGCAGCCCTAGGACTAGTAGTTACAATGAGCAGTTCTTC
j_call: TRBJ2-3; d_call: TRBD1; clone_size: many; v_call: TRBV6-2/TRBV6-3; cdr3_aa: CASSYSAGTGVTQYF; cdr3_nt: TGTGCCAGCAGTTACTCGGCCGGGACAGGGGTTACGCAGTATTTT
j_call: TRBJ2-2; d_call: NA; clone_size: few; v_call: TRBV6-5; cdr3_aa: CASSYSSANTGELFF; cdr3_nt: TGTGCCAGCAGTTACTCCAGCGCTAACACCGGGGAGCTGTTTTTT
j_call: TRBJ2-2; d_call: TRBD2; clone_size: few; v_call: TRBV6-5; cdr3_aa: CASSYTGLAAGELFF; cdr3_nt: TGTGCCAGCAGTTACACGGGACTAGCGGCCGGGGAGCTGTTTTTT
j_call: TRBJ2-3; d_call: TRBD1; clone_size: many; v_call: TRBV7-8; cdr3_aa: CASSQGTDNTDTQYF; cdr3_nt: TGTGCCAGCAGCCAGGGGACAGACAACACAGATACGCAGTATTTT
j_call: TRBJ2-1; d_call: TRBD2; clone_size: few; v_call: TRBV15; cdr3_aa: CATSRRLSGRVLEQFF; cdr3_nt: TGTGCCACCAGCAGAAGACTAAGCGGGAGGGTCCTTGAGCAGTTCTTC
j_call: TRBJ1-3; d_call: NA; clone_size: many; v_call: TRBV5-8; cdr3_aa: CASDRDFGGNTIYF; cdr3_nt: TGTGCCAGTGACCGGGACTTCGGGGGAAACACCATATATTTT
j_call: TRBJ1-2; d_call: TRBD1; clone_size: many; v_call: TRBV28; cdr3_aa: CASNRGQGYGYTF; cdr3_nt: TGTGCCAGCAATCGAGGACAGGGGTATGGCTACACCTTC
j_call: TRBJ2-1; d_call: TRBD1; clone_size: NA; v_call: TRBV27; cdr3_aa: CASSSGQGSHEQFF; cdr3_nt: TGTGCCAGCAGTTCCGGACAGGGAAGCCATGAGCAGTTCTTC
j_call: TRBJ1-5; d_call: NA; clone_size: many; v_call: TRBV11-3; cdr3_aa: CASITGAQVGNQPQHF; cdr3_nt: TGTGCCAGCATCACCGGGGCACAAGTCGGCAATCAGCCCCAGCATTTT
j_call: TRBJ1-5; d_call: TRBD1; clone_size: many; v_call: TRBV27; cdr3_aa: CASRGTGYQPQHF; cdr3_nt: TGTGCCAGCAGGGGGACAGGATATCAGCCCCAGCATTTT
j_call: TRBJ2-7; d_call: TRBD2; clone_size: NA; v_call: TRBV19; cdr3_aa: CASSIAGGGEQYF; cdr3_nt: TGTGCCAGTAGTATTGCGGGAGGGGGCGAGCAGTACTTC
j_call: TRBJ2-5; d_call: NA; clone_size: NA; v_call: TRBV2; cdr3_aa: CASSDRMGPGETQYF; cdr3_nt: TGTGCCAGCAGTGATCGGATGGGACCGGGAGAGACCCAGTACTTC
j_call: TRBJ2-3; d_call: TRBD1; clone_size: few; v_call: TRBV5-1; cdr3_aa: CASSLGATGLLTDTQYF; cdr3_nt: TGCGCCAGCAGCTTGGGGGCGACAGGGCTTTTGACAGATACGCAGTATTTT
j_call: TRBJ2-3; d_call: NA; clone_size: many; v_call: TRBV19; cdr3_aa: CASSIAGFGRSEDTQYF; cdr3_nt: TGTGCCAGTAGTATAGCCGGGTTTGGGCGGAGCGAGGATACGCAGTATTTT
j_call: TRBJ2-1; d_call: TRBD2; clone_size: NA; v_call: TRBV11-2; cdr3_aa: CAWSVPLAGASWPFF; cdr3_nt: TGTGCCTGGAGTGTACCCCTAGCGGGAGCGTCTTGGCCGTTCTTC
j_call: TRBJ2-4; d_call: NA; clone_size: many; v_call: TRBV6-2/TRBV6-3; cdr3_aa: CASSEQAGRKNIQYF; cdr3_nt: TGTGCCAGCAGTGAACAGGCCGGGAGAAAAAACATTCAGTACTTC
j_call: TRBJ2-7; d_call: TRBD2; clone_size: many; v_call: TRBV28; cdr3_aa: CASAAGGFNEQYF; cdr3_nt: TGTGCCAGCGCAGCGGGAGGGTTCAACGAGCAGTACTTC
j_call: TRBJ2-7; d_call: NA; clone_size: many; v_call: TRBV30; cdr3_aa: CAWSVGGDEQYF; cdr3_nt: TGTGCCTGGAGTGTCGGCGGGGACGAGCAGTACTTC
j_call: TRBJ2-5; d_call: NA; clone_size: many; v_call: TRBV11-2; cdr3_aa: CASSLGYPTAETQYF; cdr3_nt: TGTGCCAGCAGCTTAGGGTACCCAACCGCGGAGACCCAGTACTTC
j_call: TRBJ2-1; d_call: NA; clone_size: few; v_call: TRBV6-2/TRBV6-3; cdr3_aa: CASSYSLGQGEQFF; cdr3_nt: TGTGCCAGCAGTTACTCGTTGGGTCAGGGTGAGCAGTTCTTC
j_call: TRBJ2-6; d_call: NA; clone_size: many; v_call: TRBV2; cdr3_aa: CASSERDSGANVLTF; cdr3_nt: TGTGCCAGCAGTGAAAGGGACTCTGGGGCCAACGTCCTGACTTTC
j_call: TRBJ2-1; d_call: TRBD2; clone_size: NA; v_call: TRBV9; cdr3_aa: CASSVFSGDEQFF; cdr3_nt: TGTGCCAGCAGCGTCTTTAGCGGGGATGAGCAGTTCTTC
j_call: TRBJ2-1; d_call: NA; clone_size: many; v_call: TRBV6-2/TRBV6-3; cdr3_aa: CASSYAPRNEQFF; cdr3_nt: TGTGCCAGCAGTTACGCTCCGCGGAATGAGCAGTTCTTC
j_call: TRBJ2-3; d_call: NA; clone_size: many; v_call: TRBV20-1; cdr3_aa: CSGAGMTASDTDTQYF; cdr3_nt: TGCAGTGGCGCGGGAATGACGGCGAGTGACACAGATACGCAGTATTTT
j_call: TRBJ2-2; d_call: NA; clone_size: NA; v_call: TRBV19; cdr3_aa: CASADGAGELFF; cdr3_nt: TGCGCCAGCGCAGATGGCGCCGGGGAGCTGTTTTTT
j_call: TRBJ2-5; d_call: NA; clone_size: many; v_call: TRBV12-5; cdr3_aa: CASGLEPGHETQYF; cdr3_nt: TGTGCTAGTGGTCTCGAGCCGGGCCATGAGACCCAGTACTTC
j_call: TRBJ2-2; d_call: NA; clone_size: many; v_call: TRBV5-6; cdr3_aa: CASSFENGASTGELFF; cdr3_nt: TGTGCCAGCAGCTTTGAGAACGGGGCTTCAACCGGGGAGCTGTTTTTT
j_call: TRBJ2-3; d_call: TRBD2; clone_size: many; v_call: TRBV7-2; cdr3_aa: CASSSGTSGWRDTQYF; cdr3_nt: TGTGCCAGCAGCAGCGGGACTAGCGGTTGGAGGGATACGCAGTATTTT
j_call: TRBJ2-7; d_call: TRBD2; clone_size: many; v_call: TRBV11-3; cdr3_aa: CASSHIAGGPYEQYF; cdr3_nt: TGTGCCAGCAGCCATATAGCGGGAGGCCCCTACGAGCAGTACTTC
j_call: TRBJ1-6; d_call: NA; clone_size: few; v_call: TRBV9; cdr3_aa: CASSVGGGTAPLHF; cdr3_nt: TGTGCCAGCAGCGTAGGCGGGGGGACGGCTCCCCTCCACTTT